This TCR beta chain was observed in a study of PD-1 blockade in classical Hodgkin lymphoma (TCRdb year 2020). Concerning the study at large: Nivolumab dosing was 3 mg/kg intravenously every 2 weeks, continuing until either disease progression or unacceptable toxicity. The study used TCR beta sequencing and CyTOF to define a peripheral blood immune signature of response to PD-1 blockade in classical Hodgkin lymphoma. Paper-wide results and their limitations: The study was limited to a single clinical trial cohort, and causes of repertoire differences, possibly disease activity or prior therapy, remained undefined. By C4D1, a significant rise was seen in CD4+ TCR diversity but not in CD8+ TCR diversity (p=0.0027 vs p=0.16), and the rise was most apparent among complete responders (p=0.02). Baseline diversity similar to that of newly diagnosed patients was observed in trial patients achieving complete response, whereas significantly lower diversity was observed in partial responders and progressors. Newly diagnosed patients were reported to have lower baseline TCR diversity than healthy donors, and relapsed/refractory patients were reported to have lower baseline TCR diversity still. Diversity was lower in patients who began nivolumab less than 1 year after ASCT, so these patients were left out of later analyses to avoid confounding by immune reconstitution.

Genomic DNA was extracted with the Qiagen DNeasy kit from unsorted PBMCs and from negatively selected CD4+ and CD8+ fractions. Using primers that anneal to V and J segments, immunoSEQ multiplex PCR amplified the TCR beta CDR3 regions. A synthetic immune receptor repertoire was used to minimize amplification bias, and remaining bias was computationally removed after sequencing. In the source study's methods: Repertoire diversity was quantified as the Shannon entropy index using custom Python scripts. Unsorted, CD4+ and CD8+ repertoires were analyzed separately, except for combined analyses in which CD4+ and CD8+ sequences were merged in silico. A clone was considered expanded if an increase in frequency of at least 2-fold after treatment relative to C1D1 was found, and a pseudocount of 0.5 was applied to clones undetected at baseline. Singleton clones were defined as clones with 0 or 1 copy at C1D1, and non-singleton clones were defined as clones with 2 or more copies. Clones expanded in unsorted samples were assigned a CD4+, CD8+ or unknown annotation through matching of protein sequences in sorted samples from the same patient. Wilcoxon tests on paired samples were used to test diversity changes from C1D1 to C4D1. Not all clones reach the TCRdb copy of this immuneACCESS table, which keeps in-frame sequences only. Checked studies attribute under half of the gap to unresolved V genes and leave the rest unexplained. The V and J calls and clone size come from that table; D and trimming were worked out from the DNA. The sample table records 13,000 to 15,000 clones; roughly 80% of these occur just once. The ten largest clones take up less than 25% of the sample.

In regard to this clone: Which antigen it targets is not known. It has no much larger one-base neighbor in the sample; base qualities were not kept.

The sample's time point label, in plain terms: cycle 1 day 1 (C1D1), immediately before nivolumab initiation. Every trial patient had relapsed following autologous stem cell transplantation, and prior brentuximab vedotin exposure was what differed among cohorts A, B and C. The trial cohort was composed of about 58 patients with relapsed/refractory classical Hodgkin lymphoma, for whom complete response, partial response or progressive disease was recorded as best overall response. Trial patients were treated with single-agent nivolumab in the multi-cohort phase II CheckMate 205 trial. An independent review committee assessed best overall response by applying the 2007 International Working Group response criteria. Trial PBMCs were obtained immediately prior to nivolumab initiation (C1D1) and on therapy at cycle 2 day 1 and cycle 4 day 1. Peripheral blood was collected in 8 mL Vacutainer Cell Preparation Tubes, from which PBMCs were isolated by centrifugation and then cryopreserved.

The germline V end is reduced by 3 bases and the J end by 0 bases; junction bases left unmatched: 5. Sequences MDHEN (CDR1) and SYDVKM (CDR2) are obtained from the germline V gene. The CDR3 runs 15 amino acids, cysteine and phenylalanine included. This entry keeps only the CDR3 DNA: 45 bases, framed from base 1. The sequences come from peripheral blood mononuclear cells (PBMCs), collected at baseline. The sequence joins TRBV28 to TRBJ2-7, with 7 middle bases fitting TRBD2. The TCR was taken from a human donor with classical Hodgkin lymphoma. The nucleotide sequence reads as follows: TGTGCCAGCAGTTTGCCTACTAGCGTCTCCTACGAGCAGTACTTC. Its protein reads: CASSLPTSVSYEQYF.